This note documents a single T cell receptor (beta chain) sequence. Its antigen remains unidentified. The record has no base qualities; no much larger clone is one base away. The CDR3 regions of human TCRbeta chains were analyzed by immunosequencing. The authors' pipeline ran thus. TCRs in the repertoires were matched against a reference library of SARS-CoV-2-specific TCRs that had been generated with the MIRA antigen-specificity platform. Breadth was defined as the fraction of unique TCRs that were SARS-CoV-2-associated. Depth was defined as the fraction of total T cells that were SARS-CoV-2-associated. Each spike-specific TCR was assigned to its reactive spike region and to a CD4 or CD8 class using the MIRA data. Log10-transformed breadth and depth values were compared by one-way ANOVA with Sidak's multiple comparisons tests. The immuneACCESS repertoire file appears here via TCRdb, limited to in-frame rearrangements. These files lack a portion of the clones; in checked studies, under half of the deficit traces to unresolved V genes, and the cause of the others is not known. From that table come the V and J calls and clone size; the DNA was used to work out D and trimming. The sample records about 120,000 clones, approximately 93% of which are singletons. Together, the top ten hold 2.5% to 3.5% of the sample.

The sample comes from a study of T cell responses to AZD1222 COVID-19 vaccine (dated by TCRdb to the early 2020s). Describing the broader study: AZD1222 recipients with second doses at about 4 weeks or about 12 weeks were pooled, because spike-specific TCR depth and breadth did not differ between schedules. TCR sequencing covered some 250 trial participants: approximately 200 given two doses of AZD1222 and 26 given two doses of MenACWY control vaccine. Trial participants were enrolled by age into subgroups of 18-55, 56-69 and 70-plus years, and roughly 160, 29 and 62 TCR-sequenced participants, respectively, were included in these subgroups.

Summary of the overall study and its limitations: Because no day 14 peak-response samples were available, repertoires were characterized only after the peak T cell response. Conclusions about previously exposed vaccinees are limited because only five to seven AZD1222 recipients were SARS-CoV-2 seropositive at baseline. In the small 56-69-year group, the increase in depth fell short of significance, most likely because of low power. Participants were mostly white British and included more females than males, and it was suggested by the authors that clonal diversity may have been underestimated. The whole spike protein was spanned by vaccine-associated CD4 TCRs, and dominant responses were seen in regions 160-218 and 743-854. Spike-specific TCR breadth and depth rose significantly after two AZD1222 doses compared with day 0 and with MenACWY recipients. Nearly half of unique spike-specific TCRs reportedly recognized epitopes outside regions mutated in the B.1.351 and B.1.1.7 variants.

What this sample's time point label stands for: baseline before first vaccination. Vaccinee samples were obtained from the UK trials COV001 and COV002, which included a single-blind randomized controlled phase 2/3 trial of AZD1222 (ChAdOx1 nCoV-19) in healthy adults. Trial participant PBMC samples were collected at day 0 and day 28 after the second dose for TCRbeta chain sequencing. The sample here was peripheral blood, taken on day 0 of AZD1222 vaccination. The sequence was collected from an adult in good health.

The CDR3 here reads CASSLDSRFREQFF. The DNA reads as follows: TGTGCCAGCAGCTTAGATTCAAGGTTTCGCGAGCAGTTCTTC. The chain links TRBV11-3 with TRBJ2-1, with the D gene call left open. The V and J ends are trimmed by 0 bases and 10 bases, leaving 13 bases between them. The CDR3 covers 14 residues, taking in both the cysteine and the phenylalanine. The DNA shown is the 42-base CDR3, in frame from base 1. In the germline V gene, CDR1 corresponds to SGHNT and CDR2 to YENEEA.